This note documents a single TCR beta chain sequence. Its specificity is unknown. The sample originates from a study of cytotoxic CD8 clonotypes in ibrutinib-treated CLL. At the level of the study: Among responders, roughly 25 were partial and 2 complete; after median about 72 months, about 15 stayed remitted and some twelve progressed. Samples had a mean of around 250,000 productive templates and 90,000 or so productive rearrangements.

The germline V and J ends were trimmed by 5 bases and 3 bases, with 16 bases remaining between them. Germline CDR1 reads LNHDA; CDR2 reads SQIVND (reference sequence). The CDR3 covers 15 residues. General study points: Clonality rose at ibrutinib response, held steady in sustained remission, and fell toward baseline at progression.

TCRdb's copy holds only in-frame clones and misses some; the assay was immunoSEQ multiplex PCR. This repertoire shows about 140,000 clones, more than 70% found once; its top ten account for less than 9%. Sequencing used PBMCs, obtained after 36 months of ibrutinib treatment. The V call is TRBV19, the J call TRBJ1-2; weak D call: TRBD1 (5 bases). The clonotype originates from a human donor with chronic lymphocytic leukemia. As DNA, the CDR3 is TGTGCCAGTAGTGCGTCACAGGCGGGGGACTATGGCTACACCTTC. It translates to CASSASQAGDYGYTF. The whole variable domain, remainder taken from reference TRBV19 and TRBJ1-2, is DGGITQSPKYLFRKEGQNVTLSCEQNLNHDAMYWYRQDPGQGLRLIYYSQIVNDFQKGDIAEGYSVSREKKESFPLTVTSAQKNPTAFYLCASSASQAGDYGYTFGSGTRLTVV.